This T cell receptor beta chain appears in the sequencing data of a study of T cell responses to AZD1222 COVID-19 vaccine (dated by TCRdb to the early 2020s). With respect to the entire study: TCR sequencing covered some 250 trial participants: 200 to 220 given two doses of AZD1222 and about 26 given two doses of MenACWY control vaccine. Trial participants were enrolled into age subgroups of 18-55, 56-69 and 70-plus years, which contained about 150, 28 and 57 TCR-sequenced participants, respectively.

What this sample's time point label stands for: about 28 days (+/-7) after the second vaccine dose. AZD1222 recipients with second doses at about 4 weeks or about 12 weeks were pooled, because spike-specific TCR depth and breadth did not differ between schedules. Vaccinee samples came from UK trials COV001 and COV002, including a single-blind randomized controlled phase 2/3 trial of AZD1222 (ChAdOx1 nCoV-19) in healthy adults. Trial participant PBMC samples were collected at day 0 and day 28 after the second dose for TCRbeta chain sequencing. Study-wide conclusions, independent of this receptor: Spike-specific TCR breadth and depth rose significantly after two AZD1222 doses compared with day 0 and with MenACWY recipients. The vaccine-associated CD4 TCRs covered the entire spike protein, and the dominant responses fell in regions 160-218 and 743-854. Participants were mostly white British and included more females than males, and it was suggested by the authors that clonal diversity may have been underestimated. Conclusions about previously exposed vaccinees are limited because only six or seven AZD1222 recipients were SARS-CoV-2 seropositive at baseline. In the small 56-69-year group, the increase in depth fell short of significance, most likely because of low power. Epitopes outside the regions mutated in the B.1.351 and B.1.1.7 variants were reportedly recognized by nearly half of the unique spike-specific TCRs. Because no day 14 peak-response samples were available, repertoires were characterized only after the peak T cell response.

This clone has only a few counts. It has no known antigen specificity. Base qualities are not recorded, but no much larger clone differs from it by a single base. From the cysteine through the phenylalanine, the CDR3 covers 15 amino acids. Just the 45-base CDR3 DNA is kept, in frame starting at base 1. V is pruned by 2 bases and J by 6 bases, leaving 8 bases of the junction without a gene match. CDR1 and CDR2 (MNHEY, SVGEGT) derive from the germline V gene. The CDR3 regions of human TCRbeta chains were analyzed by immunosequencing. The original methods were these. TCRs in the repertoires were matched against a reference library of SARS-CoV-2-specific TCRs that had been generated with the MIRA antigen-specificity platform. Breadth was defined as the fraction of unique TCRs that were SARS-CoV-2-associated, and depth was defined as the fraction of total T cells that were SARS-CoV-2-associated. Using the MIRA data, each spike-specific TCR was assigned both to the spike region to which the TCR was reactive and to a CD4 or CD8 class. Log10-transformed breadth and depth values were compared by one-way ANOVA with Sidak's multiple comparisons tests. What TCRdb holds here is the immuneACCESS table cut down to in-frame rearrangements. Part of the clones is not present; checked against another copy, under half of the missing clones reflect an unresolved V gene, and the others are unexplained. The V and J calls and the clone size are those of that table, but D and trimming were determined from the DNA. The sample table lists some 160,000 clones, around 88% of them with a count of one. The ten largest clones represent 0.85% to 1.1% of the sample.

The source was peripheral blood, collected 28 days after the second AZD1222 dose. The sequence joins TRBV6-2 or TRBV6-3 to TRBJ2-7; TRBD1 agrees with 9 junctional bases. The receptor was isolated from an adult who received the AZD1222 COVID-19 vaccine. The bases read TGTGCCAGCAGTTACCGGGGGACAGGGTATATCGAGCAGTACTTC. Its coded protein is CASSYRGTGYIEQYF.